This T cell receptor (beta chain) was recorded in a study of T cell repertoires in cytomegalovirus infection. TCRdb ran MiXCR on the reads and lists one entry per CDR3 protein. Here the sample spans 750,000 to 950,000 distinct CDR3 sequences, roughly 29% being singletons. To note about this clonotype: Antigen unknown.

The sample here was cultured CD8+ T cells from PBMCs, taken from culture after CMV antigen stimulation. The receptor was derived from a human donor in good health (CMV status not recorded). Some clones in this sample may be carry-over from other donors' samples.

The CDR3 is CATSTVSPGGYTF. The CDR3 DNA is TGTGCCACCAGCACCGTTAGCCCGGGTGGCTACACCTTC. The rearrangement joins TRBV15 to TRBJ1-2; no clear D. The germline V gene encodes CDR1 LNHNV and CDR2 YYDKDF (reference sequence). V lost 4 bases to trimming and J lost 7 bases, with 13 bases between them. CDR3 length: 13 amino acids.